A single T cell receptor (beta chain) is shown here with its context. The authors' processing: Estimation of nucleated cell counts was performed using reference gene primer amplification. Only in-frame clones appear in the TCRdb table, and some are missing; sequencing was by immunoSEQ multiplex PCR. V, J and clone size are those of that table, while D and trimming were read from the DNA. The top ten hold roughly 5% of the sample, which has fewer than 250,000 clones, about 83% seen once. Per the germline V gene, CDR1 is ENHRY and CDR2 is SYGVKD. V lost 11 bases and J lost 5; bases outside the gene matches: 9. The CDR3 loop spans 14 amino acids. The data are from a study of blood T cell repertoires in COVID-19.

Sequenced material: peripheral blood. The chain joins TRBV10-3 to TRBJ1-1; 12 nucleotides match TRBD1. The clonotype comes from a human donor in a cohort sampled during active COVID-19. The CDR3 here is CAARDRGLETEAFF. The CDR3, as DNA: TGTGCCGCCCGGGACAGGGGGCTAGAGACTGAAGCTTTCTTT.